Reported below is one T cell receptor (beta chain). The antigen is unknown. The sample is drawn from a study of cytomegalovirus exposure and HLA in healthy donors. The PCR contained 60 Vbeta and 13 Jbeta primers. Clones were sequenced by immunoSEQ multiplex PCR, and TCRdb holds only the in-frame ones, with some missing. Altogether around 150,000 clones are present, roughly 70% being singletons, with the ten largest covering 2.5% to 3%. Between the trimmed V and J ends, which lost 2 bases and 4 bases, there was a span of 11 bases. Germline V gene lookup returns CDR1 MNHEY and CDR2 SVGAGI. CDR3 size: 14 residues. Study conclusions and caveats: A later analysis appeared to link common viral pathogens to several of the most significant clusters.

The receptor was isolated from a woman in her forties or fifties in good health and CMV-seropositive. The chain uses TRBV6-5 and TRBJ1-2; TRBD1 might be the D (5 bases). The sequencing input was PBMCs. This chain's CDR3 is CASSYAEGPYGYTF. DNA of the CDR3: TGTGCCAGCAGTTACGCGGAGGGACCCTATGGCTACACCTTC.